These 22 T cell receptor beta chains came from one sample sequenced in a study. One entry per CDR3 protein results from TCRdb running MiXCR on the 5' RACE reads. The profile covers some 8,200 distinct CDR3 sequences, with 36% appearing a single time and around 7% taken by the ten largest. Sequencing was performed on tumor-infiltrating memory CD4+ T cells sorted from the breast tumor. Subset described: memory CD4+ T cells, CD4+CD45RO+CD25-. The receptors were sampled from a female donor with breast cancer.

This clonotype came up many times. A much larger clone is a single base away; this may be a read error. The chain combines TRBV7-9 with TRBJ2-2; maybe TRBD1 (6 bases). The V end lost 4 bases, the J end lost 5 bases, and 11 bases lay between the germline ends. The CDR3 runs to 14 residues. The germline CDR1 and CDR2 sequences are SEHNR and FQNEAQ (reference sequence). CDR3 loop: CASSSMQGTGELFF. CDR3 nucleotides: TGTGCCAGCAGCTCAATGCAGGGGACCGGGGAGCTGTTTTTT.

V and J are TRBV20-1 and TRBJ1-6; no definite D call. Germline loops: CDR1 DFQATT, CDR2 SNEGSKA (reference sequence). This CDR3 has 15 residues. V was clipped by 3 bases and J by 0 bases, with 9 bases between them. CDR3 DNA: TGCAGTGCTAGGATCGAGAGCTCCTATAATTCACCCCTCCACTTT. Translated, it gives CSARIESSYNSPLHF.

The V gene is TRBV7-2, the J gene TRBJ1-2; D not certain. CDR1 and CDR2 (germline): SGHTA, FQGNSA. CDR3 length: 14 residues. The ends were cut back, 3 bases at V and 2 bases at J, with 10 bases in the middle. The chain's CDR3 is CASSLAQRNYGYTF. Here the CDR3 DNA reads TGTGCCAGCAGCTTGGCCCAAAGGAACTATGGCTACACCTTC. Complete variable domain (other parts from reference TRBV7-2 and TRBJ1-2): GAGVSQSPSNKVTEKGKDVELRCDPISGHTALYWYRQSLGQGLEFLIYFQGNSAPDKSGLPSDRFSAERTGGSVSTLTIQRTQQEDSAVYLCASSLAQRNYGYTFGSGTRLTVV.

This clonotype was found many times. A read error may explain this, as a much larger clone is one base away. The CDR3 DNA is TGCAGTGCTGGAGTGGGCGGGAGAGAGCAGTTCTTC. Translation gives CSAGVGGREQFF. The V and J genes are TRBV20-1 and TRBJ2-1, with 7 bases lining up with TRBD2. Germline CDR1 is DFQATT and CDR2 is SNEGSKA (reference sequence). The J segment lost 10 bases and the V segment lost 5 bases, leaving 8 bases of the junction unmatched. The CDR3 spans 12 residues.

This clonotype is classed as medium-sized (0.01 to 0.1%). The V call is TRBV29-1, the J call TRBJ2-2; TRBD1 agrees at 7 bases. CDR1 and CDR2 from the germline V gene are SQVTM and ANQGSEA. Trimming removed 4 bases from V and 4 bases from J; junction bases left unmatched: 9. CDR3 length: 15 residues. CDR3 residues: CSVAMTGSRTGELFF. The CDR3 DNA reads TGCAGCGTTGCGATGACAGGGTCCCGCACCGGGGAGCTGTTTTTT.

The V and J genes are TRBV7-6 and TRBJ2-5; 7 bases match TRBD1. Germline loops: CDR1 SGHVS, CDR2 FNYEAQ. After removal of 8 bases from V and 2 bases from J, the junction contained 11 bases not matched to a gene. This CDR3 region has 15 residues. The CDR3 nucleotides read TGTGCCAGCGGTCACCGGGACAGCGCACAAGAGACCCAGTACTTC. Its protein is CASGHRDSAQETQYF.

V gene TRBV4-2 combines with J gene TRBJ2-7; D ambiguous. CDR3 length: 12 amino acids. Germline V CDR1 and CDR2: LGHNA, YNFKEQ. Trimming took 2 bases from V and 5 from J, leaving 7 bases between them. The CDR3 reads CASSQIGNEQYF. As DNA, the CDR3 is TGTGCCAGCAGCCAAATAGGAAACGAGCAGTACTTC.

This clonotype was counted ten times or more. J is TRBJ2-7 and V is TRBV4-2, with D perhaps TRBD1 (5 bases). V lost 4 bases, J lost 2 bases, and 15 bases lay in between. The CDR3 sequence is 15 residues long. Germline CDR1 is LGHNA and CDR2 is YNFKEQ. The CDR3 DNA follows: TGTGCCAGCAGCCCCCCCCGCAGGGCAACCTACGAGCAGTACTTC. Translated: CASSPPRRATYEQYF.

As regards this clonotype: The junction departs from germline at one end; a sequencing error may be responsible. The rearrangement uses TRBV12-3 or TRBV12-4 and TRBJ1-3, with 8 bases matching TRBD1. CDR3 size: 16 residues. The CDR3 bases are TGTGCCAGCAGTTCTCGTCAGGGGGCGACTGGAAACACCACATATTTT. Translating it yields CASSSRQGATGNTTYF.

V and J are TRBV4-1 and TRBJ1-5; D ambiguous. This CDR3 contains 15 residues. Germline CDR1 is MGHRA and CDR2 is YSYEKL. Trimming took 2 bases from V and 11 from J, leaving 19 bases between them. The CDR3 reads CASSQFGQSSEAQHF. CDR3 nucleotide sequence: TGCGCCAGCAGCCAATTCGGCCAGTCGAGCGAAGCCCAGCATTTT.

This clonotype was recorded many times. The J gene is TRBJ2-7, the V gene TRBV12-3 or TRBV12-4, with 8 bases aligning to TRBD1. The V and J ends lost 6 bases and 5 bases, in that order; junction bases with no gene match: 6. The CDR3 loop spans 13 amino acids. CDR3 residues: CASRQGARDEQYF. The CDR3 nucleotides read TGTGCCAGCAGGCAGGGGGCTCGGGACGAGCAGTACTTC.

By sample share, this clonotype is medium-sized. This chain links TRBV7-9 with TRBJ2-5; 9 nucleotides align to TRBD1. The CDR3 has 13 amino acids. The J segment lost 5 bases and the V segment lost 8 bases, leaving 6 bases of the junction unmatched. Germline lookup yields CDR1 SEHNR and CDR2 FQNEAQ (reference sequence). The CDR3 DNA reads as TGTGCCAGCGGAACAGGGGGCGGTGAGACCCAGTACTTC. Its translation: CASGTGGGETQYF.

This clonotype is medium-sized by share. This rearrangement joins TRBV7-2 to TRBJ1-2; a possible D gene is TRBD1 (6 bases). The CDR3 has 14 residues. Germline CDR1 reads SGHTA; CDR2 reads FQGNSA. Trimming removed 4 bases from V and 2 bases from J, with 11 bases in between. The CDR3 DNA follows: TGTGCCAGCAGCTCGTACAGGGAAAACTATGGCTACACCTTC. Translating it yields CASSSYRENYGYTF. The full variable domain, its missing parts supplied by reference TRBV7-2 and TRBJ1-2, is GAGVSQSPSNKVTEKGKDVELRCDPISGHTALYWYRQSLGQGLEFLIYFQGNSAPDKSGLPSDRFSAERTGGSVSTLTIQRTQQEDSAVYLCASSSYRENYGYTFGSGTRLTVV.

Comments on this clonotype: A read error may be the cause here, since a much bigger clone is one base away. The V and J genes are TRBV5-4 and TRBJ1-1; possible D gene TRBD1, 5 bases. This CDR3 comprises 15 residues. Germline V gene lookup returns CDR1 SGHNT and CDR2 YYREEE (reference sequence). The CDR3 DNA is TGTGACAGCAGCTTGATATCGGGGCGGGACACTGAAGCTTTCTTT. Translation gives CDSSLISGRDTEAFF.

This clonotype was seen a handful of times. No conserved phenylalanine or tryptophan ends this CDR3, so it is likely a read error. The genes are TRBV6-2 or TRBV6-3 and TRBJ1-2; D call uncertain. V lost 0 bases to trimming and J lost 4 bases, with 6 bases between them. The CDR3 has 13 residues. Germline V lookup: CDR1 MNHEY, CDR2 SVGEGT. The CDR3: CASSYSGLYGYTS. CDR3 bases: TGTGCCAGCAGTTACTCCGGCCTCTATGGCTACACCTCC.

The chain couples TRBV6-5 to TRBJ2-7, with D possibly being TRBD1 (6 bases). Trimming pared 0 bases from V and 2 bases from J, leaving 17 bases between. Germline V gene lookup returns CDR1 MNHEY and CDR2 SVGAGI. This CDR3 has 17 amino acids. CDR3 nucleotides: TGTGCCAGCAGTTACTCGATCTTGGGACAAAACACCTACGAGCAGTACTTC. Translated: CASSYSILGQNTYEQYF.

In its sample, this clonotype is medium-sized. This chain links TRBV15 with TRBJ2-1; the D is unclear. Trimming stripped 4 bases from V and 7 bases from J, with 14 bases between. The CDR3 is 14 amino acids. Germline CDR1 and CDR2: LNHNV and YYDKDF (reference sequence). CDR3 residues: CATSIPRRANEQFF. In DNA, the CDR3 is TGTGCCACCAGCATCCCCCGAAGGGCGAATGAGCAGTTCTTC.

Comments on this clonotype: Just one base apart from a much larger clone, this may be a read error. The gene calls are TRBV7-8 and TRBJ1-1; D uncertain. The CDR3 spans 16 residues. CDR1 and CDR2 from the germline V gene are SGHVS and FQNEAQ. The CDR3 DNA is TGTGCCAGCAGCTTGGATTCTGGCGTCATGAACACTGAAGCTTGCTTT. Translation: CASSLDSGVMNTEACF.

By share, this clonotype counts as medium-sized (0.01 to 0.1%). This rearrangement joins TRBV30 to TRBJ1-2; D ambiguous. Trimming left V 0 bases short and J 4 bases short, with 21 bases between. This CDR3 comprises 17 residues. Germline V gives CDR1 GTSNPN, CDR2 SVGIG (reference sequence). The CDR3 loop reads CAWSVTWQNYNLYGYTF. The CDR3 nucleotides read TGTGCCTGGAGTGTGACATGGCAGAACTACAACCTCTATGGCTACACCTTC.

Points on this clonotype: Since a much larger clone is just one base distant, this may be a read error. The chain employs TRBV28 and TRBJ1-4, with 10 bases aligning to TRBD1. This CDR3 region has 15 residues. From germline, CDR1 is MDHEN and CDR2 SYDVKM. J was trimmed by 8 bases and V by 4 bases; bases with no gene match: 7. The CDR3 sequence is CASSSSGTGVEKLFF. The CDR3 coding sequence is TGTGCCAGCAGTTCATCCGGGACAGGGGTGGAAAAACTGTTTTTT.

This clonotype was seen many times. This chain joins TRBV4-1 and TRBJ1-1; D is ambiguous. V was cut by 3 bases and J by 7 bases, with 9 bases left in between. This CDR3 has 12 residues. Germline assignment: CDR1 MGHRA and CDR2 YSYEKL. This CDR3 is CASSHFSFEAFF. The CDR3, as DNA: TGCGCCAGCAGCCACTTTTCCTTTGAAGCTTTCTTT.

This sequence joins TRBV20-1 and TRBJ2-1, with TRBD2 as a possible D gene (6 bases). The CDR3 spans 15 residues. Trimming removed 4 bases from V and 0 bases from J, with 13 bases in between. The germline V gene has CDR1 DFQATT and CDR2 SNEGSKA (reference sequence). CDR3 sequence reads: CSATTGTRSYNEQFF. In DNA, the CDR3 is TGCAGTGCTACAACCGGGACTCGCTCCTACAATGAGCAGTTCTTC.